Listed below are T cell receptor beta chains from one sample, sequenced in a study of a mutant IDH1 vaccine in newly diagnosed glioma. The repertoire was sequenced with immunoSEQ multiplex PCR; TCRdb's copy has only in-frame clones and lacks some. The sample yields tens of thousands of clones, 75% to 80% seen once. These TCRs' antigens remain unknown. The sequences come from PBMCs, collected from a glioma patient whose treatment included an IDH1 peptide vaccine. These TCRs come from a man aged 35-49 years with glioma. CDR3s include the opening cysteine and the closing phenylalanine or tryptophan. Each record gives: D gene, clone size, V gene, J gene, CDR3 DNA, CDR3 protein. The D gene is left open where the match is weak. Size tells how often a clone was seen (once, few, many) or the class of an expanded clone, and some rows leave it out.

TRBD1,.,TRBV2,TRBJ2-7,TGTGCCAGCACCGAGGGACAGGGGGGTTTTTCCGAGCAGTACTTC,CASTEGQGGFSEQYF
TRBD1,once,TRBV7-7,TRBJ2-5,TGTGCCAGCAGCCCGCGACAGGGTCCCTTACAAGAGACCCAGTACTTC,CASSPRQGPLQETQYF
.,few,TRBV29-1,TRBJ1-5,TGCAGCGTTGCTACTGATAGCAATCAGCCCCAGCATTTT,CSVATDSNQPQHF
.,once,TRBV10-3,TRBJ2-3,TGTGCCATCAGTGAGTACTCGACCCCTAGCACAGATACGCAGTATTTT,CAISEYSTPSTDTQYF
TRBD2,.,TRBV7-2,TRBJ2-2,TGTGCCAGCAGCGTCGGACTAGCGGCCACCGGGGAGCTGTTTTTT,CASSVGLAATGELFF
TRBD1,.,TRBV13,TRBJ2-7,TGTGCCAGCAGCCCACCCTCAATCTGGACAGGGATCTACGAGCAGTACTTC,CASSPPSIWTGIYEQYF
TRBD1,.,TRBV5-4,TRBJ1-4,TGTGCCAGCAGCTTGGGCAGGGGGCCTACAACTAATGAAAAACTGTTTTTT,CASSLGRGPTTNEKLFF
.,.,TRBV20-1,TRBJ1-1,TGCAGTGCTAACCTCTACACTGAAGCTTTCTTT,CSANLYTEAFF
TRBD2,few,TRBV14,TRBJ2-7,TGTGCCAGCAGCCGCTACCAAGGGAGGGGAGGAGGCGAGCAGTACTTC,CASSRYQGRGGGEQYF
.,.,TRBV5-1,TRBJ1-6,TGCGCCAGCAGCTTGGAGGAGGGCACACGCTCACCCCTCCACTTT,CASSLEEGTRSPLHF
.,.,TRBV4-1,TRBJ1-1,TGCGCCAGCAGCCAAGATCAGGGGCTCCCGGAATCTGAAGCTTTCTTT,CASSQDQGLPESEAFF
TRBD1,.,TRBV2,TRBJ1-1,TGTGCCAGCAGGCCTCCGTGGGACAGGGGGGGGGTGAACACTGAAGCTTTCTTT,CASRPPWDRGGVNTEAFF
.,.,TRBV6-1,TRBJ2-5,TGTGCCAGCAGCGACCGACGAGAGACCCAGTACTTC,CASSDRRETQYF
.,.,TRBV5-1,TRBJ1-6,TGCGCCAGCAGCTTGCAGGGCTCCTATAATTCACCCCTCCACTTT,CASSLQGSYNSPLHF
.,.,TRBV30,TRBJ2-5,TGTGCCTGGACTCCGGGGGTTGAGACCCAGTACTTC,CAWTPGVETQYF
.,.,TRBV7-9,TRBJ2-3,TGTGCCAGCAGCCCAGGTGTAAATACGCAGTATTTT,CASSPGVNTQYF
.,once,TRBV18,TRBJ2-3,TGTGCCAGCTCACCTTGGGGGGGGCCGACAGATACGCAGTATTTT,CASSPWGGPTDTQYF
TRBD2,.,TRBV30,TRBJ2-7,TGTGCCAGCCGAACGGGACTAGAGGGGGGGAAGTACTTC,CASRTGLEGGKYF
.,.,TRBV5-8,TRBJ1-5,TGTGCCAGCAGCTTTCAGGGAAGCCACAGCGCTTGGCCCCAGCATTTT,CASSFQGSHSAWPQHF
TRBD2,few,TRBV9,TRBJ2-5,TGTGCCAGCAGCGGCAGCGGGGGCTACCAAGAGACCCAGTACTTC,CASSGSGGYQETQYF
.,.,TRBV27,TRBJ2-5,TGTGCCAGCAGTCGCGAGCGACGGGCCTCGACCCAGTACTTC,CASSRERRASTQYF
.,.,TRBV7-8,TRBJ1-1,TGTGCCAGCAGCTCGTTCAGGGCTGTCTCTGAAGCTTTCTTT,CASSSFRAVSEAFF
TRBD2,few,TRBV9,TRBJ2-5,TGTGCCAGCAGCACGGGACTACAAGAGACCCAGTACTTC,CASSTGLQETQYF
.,.,TRBV7-9,TRBJ1-1,TGTGCCAGCAGCTTAGCCGATACAGGGAGCGGGGCAGCTTTCTTT,CASSLADTGSGAAFF
.,.,TRBV5-1,TRBJ2-2,TGCGCCAGCAGCACTGACAATCCGAACACCGGGGAGCTGTTTTTT,CASSTDNPNTGELFF
TRBD2,.,TRBV27,TRBJ2-1,TGTGCCAGCACCCCAGCGGGGGGGAACTACAATGAGCAGTTCTTC,CASTPAGGNYNEQFF
.,.,TRBV18,TRBJ1-1,TGTGCCAGCTCACTAGGACCGTTTGAAGCTTTCTTT,CASSLGPFEAFF
TRBD1,.,TRBV6-1,TRBJ1-1,TGTGCCAGCAAATATACAGGGGACACTGAAGCTTTCTTT,CASKYTGDTEAFF
.,.,TRBV9,TRBJ2-1,TGTGCCAGCAGCGGAAGGGGGGGCCTGGGGGATGAGCAGTTCTTC,CASSGRGGLGDEQFF
TRBD1,.,TRBV5-4,TRBJ1-4,TGTGCCAGCAGCTTAAGGGACAGGGGGGCAACTAATGAAAAACTGTTTTTT,CASSLRDRGATNEKLFF
TRBD2,.,TRBV4-2,TRBJ2-5,TGTGCCAGCAGCCAAACAGGGGCTAGCGGGGGTGAGACCCAGTACTTC,CASSQTGASGGETQYF
TRBD2,few,TRBV6-5,TRBJ2-7,TGTGCCAGCAGACGGGGGGGAGAAAGCCAGAAGCAGTACTTC,CASRRGGESQKQYF
TRBD2,.,TRBV7-9,TRBJ2-5,TGTGCCAGCAGCCCCGGGACTAGCGGCCCCAGGGAGACCCAGTACTTC,CASSPGTSGPRETQYF
TRBD2,.,TRBV6-6,TRBJ2-2,TGTGCCAGCAGCCAAGAGCGAGCGGGGGGGCCCGGGGAGCTGTTTTTT,CASSQERAGGPGELFF
.,.,TRBV29-1,TRBJ2-1,TGCAGCGTTCCAAAGGGAGCCTCCTACAATGAGCAGTTCTTC,CSVPKGASYNEQFF
.,once,TRBV9,TRBJ2-5,TGTGCCAGCAGCGTAGAGGGGACCCCTGGTCAGACCCAGTACTTC,CASSVEGTPGQTQYF
.,.,TRBV2,TRBJ1-1,TGTGCCAGCAGTGCTGTGGGAACTGAAGCTTTCTTT,CASSAVGTEAFF
.,.,TRBV6-5,TRBJ2-7,TGTGCCAGCAGTTACTCGAACCAGGGCGGTAGCGAGCAGTACTTC,CASSYSNQGGSEQYF
.,few,TRBV29-1,TRBJ2-2,TGCAGCGCCTCAACGTCGAGGGGCAACACCGGGGAGCTGTTTTTT,CSASTSRGNTGELFF
.,.,TRBV7-2,TRBJ1-2,TGTGCCAGCAGCCAGCAGGCTAACTATGGCTACACCTTC,CASSQQANYGYTF
.,few,TRBV4-1,TRBJ2-3,TGCGCCAGCAGCCAAGGAGGTCGGTTGGATACGCAGTATTTT,CASSQGGRLDTQYF
.,once,TRBV7-8,TRBJ2-1,TGTGCCAGCAGCCCCGAAGGTGAGCAGTTCTTC,CASSPEGEQFF
.,.,TRBV13,TRBJ1-4,TGTGCCAGCAGCCTCAGAGGGGAGGATGAAAAACTGTTTTTT,CASSLRGEDEKLFF
.,.,TRBV5-1,TRBJ1-4,TGCGCCACCGCGGGACGGGAAAATGAAAAACTGTTTTTT,CATAGRENEKLFF
TRBD1,.,TRBV5-4,TRBJ1-1,TGTGCCAGCAGCCAACCGGACAGGGTCAGTGAAGCTTTCTTT,CASSQPDRVSEAFF
.,.,TRBV6-5,TRBJ2-3,TGTGCCAGCAGTTACGGGACTGGGGGGCCTCATACGCAGTATTTT,CASSYGTGGPHTQYF
TRBD1,.,TRBV6-5,TRBJ1-2,TGTGCCAGCGCAGTCCCCCAGGGGGAAATCTATGGCTACACCTTC,CASAVPQGEIYGYTF
.,once,TRBV6-5,TRBJ2-3,TGTGCCAGCAGTTCCCCGACAGATACGCAGTATTTT,CASSSPTDTQYF
.,few,TRBV6-1,TRBJ1-6,TGTGCCAGCAGTGAAGTGCCGGGCTCACCCCTCCACTTT,CASSEVPGSPLHF
TRBD1,.,TRBV7-9,TRBJ2-2,TGTGCCAGCAGCGGAGGAACAGGGGGCTCGGAGCTGTTTTTT,CASSGGTGGSELFF
TRBD2,.,TRBV7-8,TRBJ2-5,TGTGCCAGCAGCCAGCGGGGGGGCGGGGAGACCCAGTACTTC,CASSQRGGGETQYF
.,.,TRBV4-2,TRBJ1-2,TGTGCCAGCAGCCAAGATCGAGGCGCCCGCACCTTC,CASSQDRGARTF
TRBD1,.,TRBV5-1,TRBJ1-5,TGCGCCAGCAGCTTGGAGGGGACAGGGAATCAGCCCCAGCATTTT,CASSLEGTGNQPQHF
.,.,TRBV19,TRBJ2-3,TGTGCCAGTAGTATTCAGGGAAGCACAGATACGCAGTATTTT,CASSIQGSTDTQYF